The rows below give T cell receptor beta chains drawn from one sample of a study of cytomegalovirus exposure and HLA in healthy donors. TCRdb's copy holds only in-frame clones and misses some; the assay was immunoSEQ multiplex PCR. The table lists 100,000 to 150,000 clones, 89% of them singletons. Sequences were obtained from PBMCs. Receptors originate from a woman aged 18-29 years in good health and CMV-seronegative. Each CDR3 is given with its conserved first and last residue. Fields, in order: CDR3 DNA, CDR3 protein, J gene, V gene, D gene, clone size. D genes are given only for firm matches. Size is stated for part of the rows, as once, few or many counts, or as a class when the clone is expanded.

TGTGCCAGCAGTTTGGGTATTAGCGTACCCACAGATACGCAGTATTTT	CASSLGISVPTDTQYF	TRBJ2-3	TRBV2	NA	NA
TGTGCCAGCAGCTTGGTGGACTTGAACACAGATACGCAGTATTTT	CASSLVDLNTDTQYF	TRBJ2-3	TRBV5-4	NA	NA
TGTGCCAGCAGTTTCCTGTCTGACAATGAGCAGTTCTTC	CASSFLSDNEQFF	TRBJ2-1	TRBV27	NA	NA
TGCAGCGTTGGCGTAGCGAACTCTTATGATGGCTACACCTTC	CSVGVANSYDGYTF	TRBJ1-2	TRBV29-1	NA	NA
TGTGCCATCAGTGAGGGGACAGGGAGGGGACCTAAAGAGACCCAGTACTTC	CAISEGTGRGPKETQYF	TRBJ2-5	TRBV10-3	TRBD1	NA
TGTGCCAGCAGCCGGGACAGGGTCTATGGCTACACCTTC	CASSRDRVYGYTF	TRBJ1-2	TRBV5-6	TRBD1	NA
TGTGCCTGGAGTGTAGGGACTAGCGGGGGCACAGATACGCAGTATTTT	CAWSVGTSGGTDTQYF	TRBJ2-3	TRBV30	TRBD2	NA
TGTGCCAGCAGCCCCACGGTTAGCGGGAGGTTGTCCTACGAGCAGTACTTC	CASSPTVSGRLSYEQYF	TRBJ2-7	TRBV7-9	TRBD2	NA
TGTGCCAGCAGCTTTCCAGGGTACCCTCCTTCCTACGAGCAGTACTTC	CASSFPGYPPSYEQYF	TRBJ2-7	TRBV12-1	NA	NA
TGTGCCAGCAGTGAACAGGGTAATCAGCCCCAGCATTTT	CASSEQGNQPQHF	TRBJ1-5	TRBV6-1	NA	NA
TGTGCCAGCAGCTTGTTTCTGTGGGCCCACAATGAGCAGTTCTTC	CASSLFLWAHNEQFF	TRBJ2-1	TRBV5-4	NA	NA
TGTGCCAGCAGTACCCGGACAGGGGGCGGGGATGGCTACACCTTC	CASSTRTGGGDGYTF	TRBJ1-2	TRBV27	TRBD1	NA
TGTGCCAGCAGTTACGCAGGATTCAATCAGCCCCAGCATTTT	CASSYAGFNQPQHF	TRBJ1-5	TRBV6-5	NA	few
TGCGCCAGCAGCTTGGTAGGGACAGACTACGAGCAGTACTTC	CASSLVGTDYEQYF	TRBJ2-7	TRBV5-1	TRBD1	NA
TGCGCCAGCAGGACGGGACAGGGGGACACCGGGGAGCTGTTTTTT	CASRTGQGDTGELFF	TRBJ2-2	TRBV5-1	TRBD1	NA
TGTGCCAGCAGCTTGAGGGCTAGCGGGTTTGACTACCTAGCCAAAAACATTCAGTACTTC	CASSLRASGFDYLAKNIQYF	TRBJ2-4	TRBV5-5	TRBD2	NA
TGTGCCAGCAGCGTAGCGGGTAGCGGGAGGACAGATACGCAGTATTTT	CASSVAGSGRTDTQYF	TRBJ2-3	TRBV9	TRBD2	NA
TGTGCCAGCTCACCATATTCCGCCCAAGGGGGTGAGCAGTTCTTC	CASSPYSAQGGEQFF	TRBJ2-1	TRBV18	NA	NA
TGTGCCAGCAGTGGGCAGGGCGCCCCGAACTCCTACAATGAGCAGTTCTTC	CASSGQGAPNSYNEQFF	TRBJ2-1	TRBV2	NA	NA
TGTGCCAGCAGCCGTCTTTCGGGGACAGGGGGCACGGATGAAGCTTTCTTT	CASSRLSGTGGTDEAFF	TRBJ1-1	TRBV14	TRBD1	NA
TGCAGCGTGCTGGGACTAGCGCGAGGGGAGACCCAGTACTTC	CSVLGLARGETQYF	TRBJ2-5	TRBV29-1	TRBD2	once
TGTGCCAGCAGCTTGACAGGGGGCTATGGCACAGATACGCAGTATTTT	CASSLTGGYGTDTQYF	TRBJ2-3	TRBV7-6	TRBD1	NA
TGTGCCAGCAGCGAGACAGTTCTGAGGCGGGATACGCAGTATTTT	CASSETVLRRDTQYF	TRBJ2-3	TRBV9	NA	NA
TGTGCCAGCAGCCCCCTGAGGGGAGGGCCCAGTGAGCAGTTCTTC	CASSPLRGGPSEQFF	TRBJ2-1	TRBV7-2	TRBD2	NA
TGCAGCGTTGGGCGCGGCTACAATGAGCAGTTCTTC	CSVGRGYNEQFF	TRBJ2-1	TRBV29-1	NA	NA
TGTGCCAGCAGCTTACGATACCAGGGGGCGGACTATGGCTACACCTTC	CASSLRYQGADYGYTF	TRBJ1-2	TRBV7-8	TRBD1	NA
TGTGCCAGCAGCTTGTTTTTGACAGGGAGCTCCTACGAGCAGTACTTC	CASSLFLTGSSYEQYF	TRBJ2-7	TRBV5-4	TRBD1	NA
TGTGCCAGCAGTGCCCCATTTGCGGGGAGAACTGAAGCTTTCTTT	CASSAPFAGRTEAFF	TRBJ1-1	TRBV28	NA	few
TGTGCCAGCAGCCCCGGGACGGGGGACACCGGGGAGCTGTTTTTT	CASSPGTGDTGELFF	TRBJ2-2	TRBV4-2	NA	NA
TGCGCCAGCAGCTTGGGTGCGGGAAGTGAGCAGTTCTTC	CASSLGAGSEQFF	TRBJ2-1	TRBV5-1	NA	NA
TGTGCCAGTAGTATAGCCCGGGGGGCAAGTGGCTACACCTTC	CASSIARGASGYTF	TRBJ1-2	TRBV19	NA	NA
TGTGCCAGCAGGAGGGATCCTCAACCGATCTATGGCTACACCTTC	CASRRDPQPIYGYTF	TRBJ1-2	TRBV2	NA	NA
TGTGCCAGCAGATCGGACAGGGCTGCAAACACCATATATTTT	CASRSDRAANTIYF	TRBJ1-3	TRBV6-4	TRBD1	NA
TGTGCCAGCAGTTGGACTAGCGGGACTAATGAGCAGTTCTTC	CASSWTSGTNEQFF	TRBJ2-1	TRBV6-6	TRBD2	NA
TGTGCCAGCAGCTCGCGGGTCTCCTACGAGCAGTACTTC	CASSSRVSYEQYF	TRBJ2-7	TRBV7-2	NA	NA
TGTGCCAGCAGCTTGGTTCGTGGCTACACCTTC	CASSLVRGYTF	TRBJ1-2	TRBV5-5	NA	NA
TGTGCCAGCAGCGATCGGACTAGCGCGACCAACAATGAGCAGTTCTTC	CASSDRTSATNNEQFF	TRBJ2-1	TRBV9	TRBD2	NA
TGCGCCAGCAGCCAAGGAGTCAGGCCTGTTCTCACAGATACGCAGTATTTT	CASSQGVRPVLTDTQYF	TRBJ2-3	TRBV4-1	NA	NA
TGCGCCAGCAGGGTAGGCGGGAGGGGCGCTAGCACAGATACGCAGTATTTT	CASRVGGRGASTDTQYF	TRBJ2-3	TRBV10-2	TRBD2	NA
TGTGCCAGCACCGAAGGGGGTGTCGAGCAGTACTTC	CASTEGGVEQYF	TRBJ2-7	TRBV2	NA	NA
TGTGCCAGCAGTCCCGGGGGAACCTACGAGCAGTACTTC	CASSPGGTYEQYF	TRBJ2-7	TRBV6-6	NA	once
TGCGCCAGCAGCCCTATCTCTAGCGGGAGGGACTACGAGCAGTACTTC	CASSPISSGRDYEQYF	TRBJ2-7	TRBV4-1	TRBD2	NA
TGTGCCAGTAGTTCACCACAGGGATGGAATGGCTACACCTTC	CASSSPQGWNGYTF	TRBJ1-2	TRBV19	NA	NA
TGTGCCAGCAGCGTTACCGGGGGGGACACTGAAGCTTTCTTT	CASSVTGGDTEAFF	TRBJ1-1	TRBV9	NA	NA
TGTGCCTGCTCAGGGCCCGTGGAGATCCACGAGCAGTACTTC	CACSGPVEIHEQYF	TRBJ2-7	TRBV30	NA	NA
TGTGCCAGCAGCTTATTTAGGGCAGGGGGCAGGGAAAAACTGTTTTTT	CASSLFRAGGREKLFF	TRBJ1-4	TRBV7-8	TRBD1	NA
TGTGCCAGTAGTGCACTCCCGGGACTACAGGAGGGAATTGAGCAGTTCTTC	CASSALPGLQEGIEQFF	TRBJ2-1	TRBV19	TRBD2	NA
TGTGCCACCCGGGGAACGGGAGGTCTCTATGGCTACACCTTC	CATRGTGGLYGYTF	TRBJ1-2	TRBV7-9	NA	NA
TGTGCCAGCACAGGGGGCTACGAGCAGTACTTC	CASTGGYEQYF	TRBJ2-7	TRBV2	TRBD1	NA
TGTGCCAGTAGTGTCCAGGCCCAAGAGACCCAGTACTTC	CASSVQAQETQYF	TRBJ2-5	TRBV19	NA	NA
TGTGCCAGCAGACCTCAGGGGGCAGCAAACACTGAAGCTTTCTTT	CASRPQGAANTEAFF	TRBJ1-1	TRBV27	TRBD1	NA
TGTGCCAGCAGCTCGCGGAGGGAGGGCAGGATAGATACGCAGTATTTT	CASSSRREGRIDTQYF	TRBJ2-3	TRBV5-5	TRBD2	NA
TGTGCCAGCCACCAGGGACTAGCGGCCAAAAACATTCAGTACTTC	CASHQGLAAKNIQYF	TRBJ2-4	TRBV18	TRBD2	once
TGTGCCAGCAGCATGGGACAGGCGGGCGGAAACACCATATATTTT	CASSMGQAGGNTIYF	TRBJ1-3	TRBV7-2	TRBD1	few
TGCGCCAGCAGCTCAACAGGCGGAACCTACTCCTACGAGCAGTACTTC	CASSSTGGTYSYEQYF	TRBJ2-7	TRBV5-1	NA	NA
TGCGCCAGCAGCTGGAGTAGCGGCTCCTACGAGCAGTACTTC	CASSWSSGSYEQYF	TRBJ2-7	TRBV5-1	NA	NA